This T cell receptor beta chain was recovered during a study of OX40 agonist ivuxolimab in advanced cancers. Study-wide context: The study gave patients intravenous ivuxolimab at 0.01 to 10 mg/kg every 2 weeks.

Profiling relied on immunoSEQ multiplex PCR, and the TCRdb table lists in-frame clones only, not all of them. The sample contains 38,000 or so clones, approximately 89% of which appear only once. CDR1 is MDHEN and CDR2 is SYDVKM in the germline V gene. CDR3 length: 13 amino acids. V was pared by 10 bases and J by 0 bases, with 13 bases between. This chain uses TRBV28 with TRBJ2-7; D uncertain. The clonotype was recovered from an adult with an advanced solid tumor such as melanoma, head and neck, liver or kidney cancer. The sample in question was CD4+ or CD8+ T cells sorted from blood, obtained in a trial of the OX40 agonist ivuxolimab. The CDR3 here is CAISGRVSYEQYF. The CDR3 DNA follows: TGTGCCATATCCGGACGGGTCTCCTACGAGCAGTACTTC. Full variable domain (rest looked up from reference TRBV28 and TRBJ2-7): DVKVTQSSRYLVKRTGEKVFLECVQDMDHENMFWYRQDPGLGLRLIYFSYDVKMKEKGDIPEGYSVSREKKERFSLILESASTNQTSMYLCAISGRVSYEQYFGPGTRLTVT.